This entry describes one T cell receptor beta chain. The antigen remains undetermined. The record originates from a study of Ad26.COV2.S vaccination and SARS-CoV-2 variants. Study observations and caveats: Reported findings describe substantial breadth in spike-specific CD8+ and CD4+ T cell responses following vaccination. Assessments of TCR breadth and depth may have underestimated the total T cell responses. Participants given vaccine showed non-spike TCR breadth similar to that of placebo recipients.

Produced via immunoSEQ multiplex PCR; TCRdb's table is partial and in-frame only. The sample contains fewer than 800,000 clones, roughly 90% of which appear only once. Treatment specified: approximately 18 received Ad26.COV2.S at low or high dose, single or two shots; about five received placebo; per-sample allocation not given. Sampling was performed 63 days after the first vaccine or placebo injection. Wuhan-strain spike was delivered by a replication-incompetent Ad26 vector. The CDR3 is 14 amino acids. Trimming pared 1 base from V and 0 bases from J, leaving 6 bases between. Germline-derived CDR1 and CDR2 are SGHTA and FQGNSA.

Material: peripheral blood, obtained in a trial of Ad26.COV2.S vaccine versus placebo. This TCR came from a person aged 18-65 years who received the Ad26.COV2.S COVID-19 vaccine or a placebo. V is TRBV7-2 and J is TRBJ1-1, with D unresolved. The CDR3, as DNA: TGTGCCAGCAGCTTAGGCCAGATGAACACTGAAGCTTTCTTT. Its protein product is CASSLGQMNTEAFF.